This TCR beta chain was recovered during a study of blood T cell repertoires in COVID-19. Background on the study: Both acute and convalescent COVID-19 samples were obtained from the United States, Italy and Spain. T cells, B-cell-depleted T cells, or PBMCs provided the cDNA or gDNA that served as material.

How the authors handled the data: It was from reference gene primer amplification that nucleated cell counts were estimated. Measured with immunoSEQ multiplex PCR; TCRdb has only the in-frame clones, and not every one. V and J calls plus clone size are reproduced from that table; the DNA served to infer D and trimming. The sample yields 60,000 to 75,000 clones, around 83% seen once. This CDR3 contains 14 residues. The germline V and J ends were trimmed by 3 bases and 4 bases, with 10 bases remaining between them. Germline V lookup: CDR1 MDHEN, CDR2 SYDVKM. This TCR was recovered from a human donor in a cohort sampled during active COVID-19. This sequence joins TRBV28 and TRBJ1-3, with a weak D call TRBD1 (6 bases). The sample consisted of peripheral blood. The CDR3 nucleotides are TGTGCCAGCAGTTTTTTTAGGGGGGGAAACACCATATATTTT. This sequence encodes CASSFFRGGNTIYF.